This TCR beta chain comes out of a study of blood T cell repertoires in COVID-19. The germline CDR1 and CDR2 sequences are SEHNR and FQNEAQ (reference sequence). The CDR3 runs to 15 residues. Trimming removed 3 bases from V and 7 bases from J, with 15 bases in between. TCRdb keeps only in-frame clones here, not all; method: immunoSEQ multiplex PCR. Of about 49,000 clones in the sample, 90% to 95% are singletons; the top ten hold over 0.95%. Sequencing was carried out using peripheral blood. The chain couples TRBV7-9 to TRBJ1-4, with D tentatively TRBD1 (5 bases). The origin of this receptor is a man aged 55 to 69 with COVID-19, enrolled during active disease. The CDR3 loop reads CASSLLGGKGEKLFF. The CDR3 nucleotides are TGTGCCAGCAGCTTGTTGGGGGGGAAAGGTGAAAAACTGTTTTTT.